This TCR beta chain is from a study of T cell responses to AZD1222 COVID-19 vaccine. Study-level points and caveats: The reported proportion of spike-specific TCRs targeting unmutated variant regions was nearly half. It should be noted that donors were predominantly white British and more often female, and clonal diversity was possibly underestimated.

Combined were second doses at about 4 or about 12 weeks. On this clone itself: Its antigen is not known.

The V end lost 5 bases, the J end lost 4 bases, and 15 bases lay between the germline ends. Germline CDR1 LNHDA, CDR2 SQIVND (reference sequence). The CDR3 is 15 amino acids. The data were produced by immunoSEQ multiplex PCR, yet TCRdb's version contains in-frame clones alone and is incomplete. This table has around 140,000 clones, almost 90% appearing once. The TCR comes from an adult who received the AZD1222 COVID-19 vaccine. The chain combines TRBV19 with TRBJ1-5; D not certain. Sequenced material: peripheral blood, taken 28 days after the second AZD1222 dose. The CDR3, as DNA: TGTGCCAGTAGTCGTGAGGGAGTCCCTAATCAGCCCCAGCATTTT. As protein: CASSREGVPNQPQHF.